This TCR beta chain was profiled in a study of blood T cell repertoires in COVID-19. Study information: The United States, Italy and Spain were the sources of the acute and convalescent COVID-19 samples.

This clone appeared a single time. Enrolled through a virtual design, the participants were between roughly 18 and 90 years of age and came from under 30 US areas. Resolution of symptoms, clearance, or two negative PCRs was present in recovered Cohort 3 donors. Per the authors' pipeline: Reference gene primer amplification gave nucleated cell count estimates. Sequencing used immunoSEQ multiplex PCR; TCRdb keeps in-frame clones, though not all of them. V, J and clone size derive from that table, while D and trimming were established from the DNA sequence. The table has over 300,000 clones, about 90% seen once. The V and J ends lost 6 bases and 6 bases, in that order; junction bases with no gene match: 6. The germline V gene has CDR1 SQVTM and CDR2 ANQGSEA. This CDR3 is built from 15 residues.

This chain joins TRBV29-1 and TRBJ2-2; 14 positions agree with TRBD2. The sequenced sample was PBMCs or T cells enriched from blood (not recorded which). The receptor comes from a woman in her twenties or thirties who had recovered from COVID-19. The CDR3 region has the DNA TGCAGCGTGGGACTAGCGGGGGCGAATGCCGGGGAGCTGTTTTTT. Its translation: CSVGLAGANAGELFF.